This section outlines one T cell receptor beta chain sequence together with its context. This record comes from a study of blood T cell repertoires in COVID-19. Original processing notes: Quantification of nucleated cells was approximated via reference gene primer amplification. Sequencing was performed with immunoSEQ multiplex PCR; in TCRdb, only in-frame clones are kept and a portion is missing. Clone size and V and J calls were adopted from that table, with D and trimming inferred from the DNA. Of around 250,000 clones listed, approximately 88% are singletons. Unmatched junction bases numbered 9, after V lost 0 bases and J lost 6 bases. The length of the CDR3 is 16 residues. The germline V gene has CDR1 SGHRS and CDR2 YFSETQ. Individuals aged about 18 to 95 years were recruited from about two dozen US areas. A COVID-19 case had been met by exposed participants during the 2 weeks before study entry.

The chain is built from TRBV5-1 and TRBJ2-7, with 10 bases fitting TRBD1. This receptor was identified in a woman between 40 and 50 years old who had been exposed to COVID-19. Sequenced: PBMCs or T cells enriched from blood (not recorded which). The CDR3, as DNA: TGCGCCAGCAGCTTGGCCGCTGACAGGGGGCGCGTCGAGCAGTACTTC. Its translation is CASSLAADRGRVEQYF.